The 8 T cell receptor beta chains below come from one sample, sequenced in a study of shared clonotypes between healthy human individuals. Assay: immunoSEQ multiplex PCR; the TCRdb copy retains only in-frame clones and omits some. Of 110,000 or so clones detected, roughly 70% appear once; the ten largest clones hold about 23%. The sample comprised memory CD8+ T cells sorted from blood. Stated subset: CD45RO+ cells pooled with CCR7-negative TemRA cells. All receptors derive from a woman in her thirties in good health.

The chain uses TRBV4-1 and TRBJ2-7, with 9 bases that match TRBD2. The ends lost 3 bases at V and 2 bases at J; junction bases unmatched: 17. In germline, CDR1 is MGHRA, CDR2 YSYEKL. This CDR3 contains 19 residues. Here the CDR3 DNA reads TGCGCCAGCAGCCAGTCCACCTTTGTTCTAGCGGGATCCCCCTACGAGCAGTACTTC. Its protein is CASSQSTFVLAGSPYEQYF.

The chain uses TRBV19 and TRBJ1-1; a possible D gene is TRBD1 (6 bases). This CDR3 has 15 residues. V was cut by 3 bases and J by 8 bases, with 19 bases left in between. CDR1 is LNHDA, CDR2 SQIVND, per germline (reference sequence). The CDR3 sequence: CASSIGAGAWREAFF. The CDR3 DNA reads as TGTGCCAGTAGTATTGGGGCAGGGGCTTGGAGAGAAGCTTTCTTT.

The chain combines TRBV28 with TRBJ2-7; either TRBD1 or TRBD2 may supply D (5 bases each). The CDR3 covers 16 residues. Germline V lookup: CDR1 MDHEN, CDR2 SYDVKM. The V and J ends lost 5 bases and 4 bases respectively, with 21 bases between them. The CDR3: CASSPPLGRGFYEQYF. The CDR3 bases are TGTGCCAGCAGTCCTCCCCTCGGTCGGGGCTTTTACGAGCAGTACTTC.

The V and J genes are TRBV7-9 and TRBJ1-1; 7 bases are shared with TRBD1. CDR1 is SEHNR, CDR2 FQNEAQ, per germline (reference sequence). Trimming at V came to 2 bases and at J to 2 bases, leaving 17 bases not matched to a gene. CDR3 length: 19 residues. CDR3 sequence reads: CASSLPVTQGVTKNTEAFF. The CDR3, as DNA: TGTGCCAGCAGCTTACCGGTTACTCAGGGGGTAACAAAAAACACTGAAGCTTTCTTT.

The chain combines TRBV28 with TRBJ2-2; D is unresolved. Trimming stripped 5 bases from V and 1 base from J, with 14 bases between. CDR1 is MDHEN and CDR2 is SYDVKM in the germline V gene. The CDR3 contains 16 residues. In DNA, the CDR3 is TGTGCCAGCAGTCCCCCTTCGGACGGGAACACCGGGGAGCTGTTTTTT. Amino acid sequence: CASSPPSDGNTGELFF.

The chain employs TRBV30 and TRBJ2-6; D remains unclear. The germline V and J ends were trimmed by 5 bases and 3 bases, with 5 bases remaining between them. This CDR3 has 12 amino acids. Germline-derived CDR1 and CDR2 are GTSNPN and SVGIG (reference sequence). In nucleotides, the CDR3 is TGTGCCTGGCTCAGTGGGGCCAACGTCCTGACTTTC. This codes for CAWLSGANVLTF.

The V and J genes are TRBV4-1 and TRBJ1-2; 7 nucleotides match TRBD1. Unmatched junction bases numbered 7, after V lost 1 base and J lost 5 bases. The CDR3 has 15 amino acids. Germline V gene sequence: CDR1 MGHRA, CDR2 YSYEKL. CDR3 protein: CASSQGQGEGYGYTF. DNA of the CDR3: TGCGCCAGCAGCCAAGGACAGGGTGAGGGATATGGCTACACCTTC.

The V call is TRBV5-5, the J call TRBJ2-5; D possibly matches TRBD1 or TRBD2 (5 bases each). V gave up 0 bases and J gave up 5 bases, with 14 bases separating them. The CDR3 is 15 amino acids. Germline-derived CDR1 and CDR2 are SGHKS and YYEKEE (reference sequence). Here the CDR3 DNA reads TGTGCCAGCAGCTTGGGGGACGGCCATACGGAGACCCAGTACTTC. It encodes CASSLGDGHTETQYF. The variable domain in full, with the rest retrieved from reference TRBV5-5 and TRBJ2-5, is DAGVTQSPTHLIKTRGQQVTLRCSPISGHKSVSWYQQVLGQGPQFIFQYYEKEERGRGNFPDRFSARQFPNYSSELNVNALLLGDSALYLCASSLGDGHTETQYFGPGTRLLVL.